This T cell receptor beta chain was recovered during a study of cytomegalovirus exposure and HLA in healthy donors. Points on this clone: Antigen: not known.

The J segment lost 7 bases and the V segment lost 0 bases, leaving 9 bases of the junction unmatched. Per the germline V gene, CDR1 is SGHDT and CDR2 is YYEEEE. The CDR3 consists of 15 residues. General observations from the study: The authors listed roughly 150 TCR beta chains as cytomegalovirus-associated.

Sequencing used immunoSEQ multiplex PCR; TCRdb keeps in-frame clones, though not all of them. The sample lists 120,000 to 150,000 clones, 85% to 90% seen once, with almost 8% in the top ten. The sequence came from a young woman in good health and CMV-seropositive. The V and J genes are TRBV5-6 and TRBJ1-2; 7 positions agree with TRBD1. Sequencing input: PBMCs. As DNA, the CDR3 is TGTGCCAGCAGCTTGGGACAGGGTCGGAGGATTGGCTACACCTTC. It encodes CASSLGQGRRIGYTF.